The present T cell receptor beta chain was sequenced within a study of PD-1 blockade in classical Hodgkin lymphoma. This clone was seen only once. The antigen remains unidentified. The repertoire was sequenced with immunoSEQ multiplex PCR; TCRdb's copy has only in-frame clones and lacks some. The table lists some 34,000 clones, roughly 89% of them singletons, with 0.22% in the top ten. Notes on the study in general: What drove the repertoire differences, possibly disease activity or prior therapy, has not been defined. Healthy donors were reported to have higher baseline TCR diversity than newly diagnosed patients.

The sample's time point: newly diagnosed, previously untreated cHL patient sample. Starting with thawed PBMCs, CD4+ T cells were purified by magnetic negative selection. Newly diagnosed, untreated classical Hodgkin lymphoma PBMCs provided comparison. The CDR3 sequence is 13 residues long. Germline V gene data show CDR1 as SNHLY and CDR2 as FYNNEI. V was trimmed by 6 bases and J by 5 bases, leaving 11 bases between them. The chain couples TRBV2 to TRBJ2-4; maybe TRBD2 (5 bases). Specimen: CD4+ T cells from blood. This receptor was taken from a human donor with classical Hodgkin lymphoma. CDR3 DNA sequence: TGTGCCAGCAGCGCCGAGAGGGAAAACATTCAGTACTTC. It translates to CASSAERENIQYF.